The 11 T cell receptor beta chains listed next were all sequenced from one sample in a study of Ad26.COV2.S vaccination and SARS-CoV-2 variants. Treatment reported: about 20 received Ad26.COV2.S at low or high dose, single or two shots; 5 received placebo; per-sample allocation not given. Sampling occurred on day 63 after the first vaccine or placebo injection. The method was immunoSEQ multiplex PCR; TCRdb's version includes in-frame clones alone and lacks a portion of them. Of more than 300,000 clones in the sample, around 89% were seen once. Material: peripheral blood, obtained in a trial of Ad26.COV2.S vaccine versus placebo. These receptors were obtained from a person between 18 and 60 years old who received the Ad26.COV2.S COVID-19 vaccine or a placebo.

The rearrangement links TRBV18 to TRBJ1-3; D unclear. The length of the CDR3 is 14 residues. Trimming removed 3 bases from V and 0 bases from J, with 6 bases in between. The germline V gene has CDR1 KGHSH and CDR2 LQKENI. The CDR3 protein is CASSPNSSGNTIYF. CDR3 nucleotides: TGTGCCAGCTCACCCAACAGCTCTGGAAACACCATATATTTT.

The chain links TRBV6-6 to TRBJ1-1, with D unclear. V was pared by 2 bases and J by 4 bases, with 17 bases between. Germline assignment: CDR1 MNHNY and CDR2 SVGAGI (reference sequence). This CDR3 has 16 amino acids. For the CDR3, the DNA is TGTGCCAGCAGTTACGCGGGTACTGGAGAACTCACTGAAGCTTTCTTT. Encoded protein: CASSYAGTGELTEAFF.

V usage is TRBV5-8 and J usage is TRBJ1-2, with D possibly matching TRBD1 (5 bases). Trimming removed 1 base from V and 6 bases from J, with 13 bases in between. The CDR3 totals 14 residues. Germline CDR1 is SGHTS and CDR2 is YDEGEE. The CDR3 DNA reads TGTGCCAGCAGCTTGAGGGACCAGGCAGATGGCTACACCTTC. Encoded protein: CASSLRDQADGYTF.

The genes are TRBV7-2 and TRBJ2-1; D gene uncertain. V gave up 7 bases and J gave up 7 bases, with 23 bases separating them. The length of the CDR3 is 16 residues. In germline, CDR1 is SGHTA, CDR2 FQGNSA. The CDR3 nucleotides are TGTGCCAGCACCCCCTCTCCGGACGACGCGTGGAATGAGCAGTTCTTC. It specifies CASTPSPDDAWNEQFF.

This chain uses TRBV5-8 with TRBJ1-1, with D perhaps matching TRBD1 (6 bases). CDR1 is SGHTS and CDR2 is YDEGEE in the germline V gene. V lost 7 bases, J lost 3 bases, and 16 bases lay in between. This CDR3 region has 14 residues. The CDR3 nucleotides are TGTGCCAGCCCCATAAGGGGGAGGTACACTGAAGCTTTCTTT. Translation gives CASPIRGRYTEAFF. Looking up the rest from reference TRBV5-8 and TRBJ1-1 gives the full variable domain: EAGVTQSPTHLIKTRGQQATLRCSPISGHTSVYWYQQALGLGLQFLLWYDEGEERNRGNFPPRFSGRQFPNYSSELNVNALELEDSALYLCASPIRGRYTEAFFGQGTRLTVV.

Notes on this clone: The junction and the germline gene differ at one end; a read error may be behind it. The chain links TRBV5-8 to TRBJ2-2; D may be TRBD1 (6 bases). This CDR3 contains 18 residues. Germline lookup yields CDR1 SGHTS and CDR2 YDEGEE. CDR3 coding DNA: TGTGCCAGCAGTTTGGCAGCTGGTAGTGGACAGACGACCGGGGAGCTGTTTTTT. Translated: CASSLAAGSGQTTGELFF.

The genes are TRBV4-3 and TRBJ1-1; D may be TRBD1 (6 bases). Trimming removed 0 bases at V and 6 bases at J, with 11 bases between. Germline V gene lookup returns CDR1 LGHNA and CDR2 YSLEER. The CDR3 runs 14 residues. CDR3 in amino acids: CASSQEAGAPEAFF. In DNA, the CDR3 is TGCGCCAGCAGCCAAGAGGCAGGGGCCCCTGAAGCTTTCTTT.

The gene calls are TRBV6-4 and TRBJ2-3; tentatively, D is TRBD2 (6 bases). This CDR3 is built from 13 residues. Germline loops: CDR1 MRHNA, CDR2 SNTAGT. Between the trimmed V and J ends, which lost 6 bases and 2 bases, there was a span of 9 bases. CDR3 bases: TGTGCCAGCAGCGGGGGAGACACAGATACGCAGTATTTT. As protein: CASSGGDTDTQYF.

V usage is TRBV6-5 and J usage is TRBJ2-7; possible D gene TRBD1, 5 bases. With 6 bases removed from V and 1 base from J, the gap between germline ends came to 7 bases. The germline V gene has CDR1 MNHEY and CDR2 SVGAGI. The CDR3 length is 12 residues. This chain's CDR3 is CASRQVSYEQYF. The CDR3 nucleotides read TGTGCCAGCAGACAGGTTTCCTACGAGCAGTACTTC.

This rearrangement joins TRBV28 to TRBJ2-7, with D perhaps matching TRBD2 (5 bases). The CDR3 spans 11 residues. Germline V CDR1 and CDR2: MDHEN, SYDVKM. Deletions cut 5 bases from V and 3 bases from J, with 5 bases between. Here the CDR3 DNA reads TGTGCCAGCAGTCGGGACTACGAGCAGTACTTC. Its translation is CASSRDYEQYF. The full variable domain, completed using reference TRBV28 and TRBJ2-7, is DVKVTQSSRYLVKRTGEKVFLECVQDMDHENMFWYRQDPGLGLRLIYFSYDVKMKEKGDIPEGYSVSREKKERFSLILESASTNQTSMYLCASSRDYEQYFGPGTRLTVT.

A remark on this clone: The junction departs from the called germline gene at one end, perhaps through a read error. Other nucleotide sequences from this sample produce the same CDR3. This chain uses TRBV11-3 with TRBJ2-1, with D possibly TRBD1 on 5 matching bases. Germline CDR1 SGHNT, CDR2 YENEEA. The length of the CDR3 is 13 residues. The CDR3 here is CASSLDSYNEQFF. The CDR3 region has the DNA TGTGCCAGCAGCCTAGACAGCTACAATGAGCAGTTCTTC.